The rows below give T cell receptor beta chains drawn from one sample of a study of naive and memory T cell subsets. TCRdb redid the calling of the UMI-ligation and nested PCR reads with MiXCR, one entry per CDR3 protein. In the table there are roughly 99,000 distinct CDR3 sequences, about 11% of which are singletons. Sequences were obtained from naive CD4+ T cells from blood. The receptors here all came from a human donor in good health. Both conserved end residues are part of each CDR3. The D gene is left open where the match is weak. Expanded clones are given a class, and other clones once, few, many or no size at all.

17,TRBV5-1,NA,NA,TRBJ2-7,CASSKIGGGLGTYEQYF,TGCGCCAGCAGCAAGATTGGTGGGGGGTTGGGTACCTACGAGCAGTACTTC
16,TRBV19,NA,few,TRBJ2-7,CASSRGGSAKAYEQYF,TGTGCCAGCTCCCGTGGGGGCAGCGCGAAAGCCTACGAGCAGTACTTC
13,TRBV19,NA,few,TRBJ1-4,CASSPRALRELFF,TGTGCCAGTAGTCCCCGGGCCCTGAGGGAACTGTTTTTT
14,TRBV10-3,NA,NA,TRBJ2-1,CAIRTDSSYNEQFF,TGTGCCATCAGAACCGACAGTTCCTACAATGAGCAGTTCTTC
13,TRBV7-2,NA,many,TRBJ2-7,CASSPDRRAEQYF,TGTGCCAGCAGCCCGGACCGGAGAGCCGAGCAGTACTTC
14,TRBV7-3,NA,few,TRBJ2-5,CASSPGRVQETQYF,TGTGCCAGCAGCCCGGGACGGGTCCAAGAGACCCAGTACTTC
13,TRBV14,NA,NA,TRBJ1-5,CASSQDRLEPQHF,TGTGCCAGCAGCCAAGATCGATTGGAGCCCCAGCATTTT
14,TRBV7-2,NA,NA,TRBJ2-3,CASSLVQGTDTQYF,TGTGCCAGCAGCTTAGTACAGGGCACAGATACGCAGTATTTT
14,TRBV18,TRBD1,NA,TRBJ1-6,CASSQDRGNSPLHF,TGTGCCAGCTCGCAAGACAGGGGTAATTCACCCCTCCACTTT
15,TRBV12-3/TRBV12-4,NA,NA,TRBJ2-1,CASSFIGGVYNEQFF,TGTGCCAGCAGTTTTATCGGCGGGGTTTACAATGAGCAGTTCTTC
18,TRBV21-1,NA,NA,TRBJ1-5,CASSWQLMRVYSNQPQHF,TGTGCCAGCAGCTGGCAACTAATGAGGGTTTATAGCAATCAGCCCCAGCATTTT
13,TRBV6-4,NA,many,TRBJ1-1,CASSETDRTEAFF,TGTGCCAGCAGCGAAACTGACAGGACTGAAGCTTTCTTT
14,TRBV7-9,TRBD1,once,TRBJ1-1,CGSSPDRGDTEAFF,TGTGGCAGCAGCCCGGACAGGGGAGACACTGAAGCTTTCTTT
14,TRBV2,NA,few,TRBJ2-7,CASNKETSTLEQYF,TGTGCCAGCAACAAGGAGACCTCGACTCTCGAGCAGTACTTC
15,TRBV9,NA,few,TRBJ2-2,CASSVVSHSSGELFF,TGTGCCAGCAGCGTAGTGTCCCACAGCTCCGGGGAGCTGTTTTTT
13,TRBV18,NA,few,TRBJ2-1,CASSPKLDNEQFF,TGTGCCAGCTCACCAAAACTGGACAATGAGCAGTTCTTC
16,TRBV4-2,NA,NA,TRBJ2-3,CASSQPTGRITDTQYF,TGTGCCAGCAGCCAACCGACAGGCCGAATCACAGATACGCAGTATTTT
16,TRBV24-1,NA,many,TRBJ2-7,CATSDAPGRSSYEQYF,TGTGCCACCAGTGACGCCCCGGGACGGTCCTCCTACGAGCAGTACTTC
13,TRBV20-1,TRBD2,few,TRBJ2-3,CSARFSGADTQYF,TGCAGTGCTAGATTTAGCGGGGCAGATACGCAGTATTTT
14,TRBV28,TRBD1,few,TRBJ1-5,CASRDRVSDQPQHF,TGTGCCAGTCGGGACAGGGTCTCGGATCAGCCCCAGCATTTT
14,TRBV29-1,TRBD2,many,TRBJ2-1,CSVEPRLAGNEQFF,TGCAGCGTTGAGCCCCGACTAGCGGGGAATGAGCAGTTCTTC
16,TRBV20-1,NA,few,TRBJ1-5,CSASLGGLGGNQPQHF,TGCAGTGCCTCCCTGGGGGGGTTAGGAGGCAATCAGCCCCAGCATTTT
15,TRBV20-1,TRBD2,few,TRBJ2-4,CSAIRGSGRAEIQYF,TGCAGTGCTATAAGGGGTAGCGGGAGGGCCGAAATTCAGTACTTC
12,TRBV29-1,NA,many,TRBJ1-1,CSVGRLNTEAFF,TGCAGCGTGGGCAGACTTAACACTGAAGCTTTCTTT
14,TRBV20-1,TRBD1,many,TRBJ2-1,CSASDGQGIYEQFF,TGCAGTGCTAGTGACGGACAGGGTATCTATGAGCAGTTCTTC
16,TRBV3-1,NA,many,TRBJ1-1,CASSQEGGLPNTEAFF,TGTGCCAGCAGCCAAGAAGGGGGACTGCCGAACACTGAAGCTTTCTTT